Listed below are T cell receptor beta chains from one sample, sequenced in a study of patients and donors after allogeneic stem cell transplantation. TCRdb redid the calling of the RT-PCR reads with MiXCR, one entry per CDR3 protein. This sample has roughly 140,000 distinct CDR3 sequences; 30% to 45% occur once, and the top ten carry less than 60%. Sample: blood, either unsorted or a sorted T cell fraction (not recorded which). The receptors come from a human donor who was either an allogeneic HSCT recipient or a stem cell or donor lymphocyte infusion donor (not recorded which). It is not recorded whose cells these are; they may come from a transplant donor. Each CDR3 is given with its conserved first and last residue.

J: TRBJ2-5; V: TRBV9; CDR3: CASSVDGEGTQYF
J: TRBJ1-1; V: TRBV20-1; CDR3: CPGGGTEAFF
J: TRBJ1-2; V: TRBV29-1; CDR3: CSVGPDRGYGYTF
J: TRBJ1-4; V: TRBV20-1; CDR3: CSASLNRGRLEKLFF
J: TRBJ1-1; V: TRBV12-3/TRBV12-4; CDR3: CASSLRTGGNTEAFF
J: TRBJ1-3; V: TRBV20-1; CDR3: CSARTASLSGNTIYF
J: TRBJ2-1; V: TRBV9; CDR3: CASSVGTSGDEQFF
J: TRBJ1-2; V: TRBV12-3/TRBV12-4; CDR3: CASSPPTGGFYGYTF
J: TRBJ1-2; V: TRBV12-3/TRBV12-4; CDR3: CASSFSYGYTF
J: TRBJ1-2; V: TRBV12-3/TRBV12-4; CDR3: CASSPVTGYGYTF
J: TRBJ1-2; V: TRBV20-1; CDR3: CSAPTGGYYGYTF
J: TRBJ1-4; V: TRBV5-1; CDR3: CASSLFPQGREKLFF
J: TRBJ1-1; V: TRBV20-1; CDR3: CSARGGANTEAFF
J: TRBJ2-7; V: TRBV29-1; CDR3: CSVTAEGNEQYF
J: TRBJ1-2; V: TRBV28; CDR3: CASHAGDGYTF
J: TRBJ1-2; V: TRBV12-3/TRBV12-4; CDR3: CASYDRGIYGYTF
J: TRBJ1-2; V: TRBV29-1; CDR3: CSVETREGGRGYGYTF
J: TRBJ2-2; V: TRBV28; CDR3: CASSDRGTGELFF
J: TRBJ1-3; V: TRBV20-1; CDR3: CSASVGPSSGNTIYF
J: TRBJ1-1; V: TRBV12-3/TRBV12-4; CDR3: CASSRQGGYTEAFF
J: TRBJ1-6; V: TRBV11-2; CDR3: CASSLAPFVPLHF
J: TRBJ1-5; V: TRBV12-3/TRBV12-4; CDR3: CASSFIQFSNQPQHF
J: TRBJ1-6; V: TRBV6-2/TRBV6-3; CDR3: CASSHAHRGNSPLHF
J: TRBJ2-2; V: TRBV7-3; CDR3: CASSKQTVTGELFF
J: TRBJ2-5; V: TRBV27; CDR3: CASSFGSLRETQYF
J: TRBJ1-5; V: TRBV28; CDR3: CASSLWVGGGNQPQHF
J: TRBJ1-5; V: TRBV12-3/TRBV12-4; CDR3: CASSPGQGEVSNQPQHF
J: TRBJ1-2; V: TRBV4-2; CDR3: CASSQVGGYTF
J: TRBJ1-1; V: TRBV7-2; CDR3: CASSYPGRGNTEAFF
J: TRBJ2-5; V: TRBV27; CDR3: CASSPAGTGGWPQYF
J: TRBJ2-3; V: TRBV12-3/TRBV12-4; CDR3: CASSPPTSGGAKDTQYF
J: TRBJ2-1; V: TRBV28; CDR3: CASRGGHFSSEQFF
J: TRBJ2-7; V: TRBV2; CDR3: CASSMGGRDIYEQYF
J: TRBJ2-3; V: TRBV5-5; CDR3: CASSLDLLAGGKDTQYF
J: TRBJ2-3; V: TRBV12-3/TRBV12-4; CDR3: CASSPGDYSTDTQYF
J: TRBJ1-4; V: TRBV7-8; CDR3: CASSQGAEKLFF
J: TRBJ1-5; V: TRBV7-9; CDR3: CASSLVSGTGNQPQHF
J: TRBJ1-4; V: TRBV12-3/TRBV12-4; CDR3: CASSPGTGGLTTNEKLFF
J: TRBJ1-4; V: TRBV29-1; CDR3: CSVEVNEKLFF
J: TRBJ2-1; V: TRBV29-1; CDR3: CSVDTAGTYNEQFF
J: TRBJ2-7; V: TRBV12-3/TRBV12-4; CDR3: CASSPEGLAGDEQYF
J: TRBJ1-1; V: TRBV12-3/TRBV12-4; CDR3: CASSASRWNGNTEAFF
J: TRBJ1-1; V: TRBV5-1; CDR3: CASSLGPRGPSTEAFF
J: TRBJ1-3; V: TRBV6-1; CDR3: CASSEAGAGSGNTIYF
J: TRBJ1-4; V: TRBV25-1; CDR3: CASSESPRHRTNEKLFF